This is a list of T cell receptor beta chains from one sample in a study of memory CD4+ T cells and cytomegalovirus serostatus. Profiling relied on immunoSEQ multiplex PCR, and the TCRdb table lists in-frame clones only, not all of them. This table holds 50,000 to 65,000 clones, around 82% found once. Source material: memory CD4+ T cells from blood. Receptors were obtained from an adult in good health and CMV-seronegative. CDR3s include the opening cysteine and the closing phenylalanine or tryptophan. The order of the fields is clone size, D gene, J gene, V gene, CDR3 protein, CDR3 DNA. D genes are given only for firm matches. Rows give clone size only sometimes, using once, few, many, or a class for an expanded clone.

>NA|NA|TRBJ2-7|TRBV7-2
CASSPIRSYEQYF
TGTGCCAGCAGCCCAATCCGGTCCTACGAGCAGTACTTC
>NA|TRBD1|TRBJ2-7|TRBV19
CATRDRGRYEQYF
TGTGCCACTCGGGACAGGGGGCGTTACGAGCAGTACTTC
>few|NA|TRBJ2-2|TRBV5-1
CASSLIGGGTGELFF
TGCGCCAGCAGCTTGATTGGAGGAGGCACCGGGGAGCTGTTTTTT
>NA|TRBD1|TRBJ1-1|TRBV5-1
CASGRVDRGTEAFF
TGCGCCAGCGGCCGTGTAGACAGGGGCACTGAAGCTTTCTTT
>NA|NA|TRBJ1-2|TRBV5-4
CASSLDRGGYTF
TGTGCCAGCAGCTTGGATCGGGGTGGATACACCTTC
>NA|NA|TRBJ1-6|TRBV18
CASSPHVSDNSPLHF
TGTGCCAGCTCACCACATGTCTCGGATAATTCACCCCTCCACTTT
>NA|NA|TRBJ1-1|TRBV10-3
CAISDRARENTEAFF
TGTGCCATCAGTGACCGTGCCAGGGAGAACACTGAAGCTTTCTTT
>NA|NA|TRBJ2-7|TRBV5-4
CASSLAQGSYEQYF
TGTGCCAGCAGCTTGGCCCAGGGTTCCTACGAGCAGTACTTC
>NA|NA|TRBJ1-6|TRBV27
CASSLSGTDYSPLHF
TGTGCCAGCAGTTTATCCGGGACCGACTATTCACCCCTCCACTTT
>NA|TRBD1|TRBJ1-5|TRBV28
CASREGDRVQPQHF
TGTGCCAGCAGGGAAGGGGACAGGGTGCAGCCCCAGCATTTT
>NA|NA|TRBJ1-1|TRBV2
CASSWGGTTEAFF
TGTGCCAGCAGTTGGGGGGGAACCACTGAAGCTTTCTTT
>NA|NA|TRBJ1-1|TRBV5-1
CASSLEAAKNTEAFF
TGCGCCAGCAGCTTGGAGGCAGCTAAGAACACTGAAGCTTTCTTT
>NA|NA|TRBJ2-5|TRBV5-1
CASSLGASQETQYF
TGCGCCAGCAGCCTAGGGGCCTCCCAAGAGACCCAGTACTTC